Shown below are 8 T cell receptor beta chains from a single sample sequenced in a study of beta chain features in type 1 diabetes. The entirety of the isolated RNA underwent reverse transcription, so expressed TCRB transcripts were sequenced. The data were produced by immunoSEQ multiplex PCR, yet TCRdb's version contains in-frame clones alone and is incomplete. The repertoire consists of roughly 25,000 clones, with roughly three quarters occurring once and the leading ten covering 2% to 2.5%. The material sequenced was Tregs from blood. The source is a woman in her forties in good health.

V and J are TRBV10-2 and TRBJ1-2; D ambiguous. Germline loops: CDR1 WSHSY, CDR2 SAAADI. The CDR3 consists of 13 residues. Trimming left V 4 bases short and J 7 bases short, with 13 bases between. The CDR3 sequence: CASSVGQAGGYTF. CDR3 bases: TGCGCCAGCAGTGTCGGGCAGGCGGGTGGCTACACCTTC.

The sample holds a few counts of this clone. The chain employs TRBV18 and TRBJ2-2; unclear D gene. Germline V lookup: CDR1 KGHSH, CDR2 LQKENI. CDR3 length: 15 amino acids. Trimming shortened V by 2 bases and J by 1 base, and 8 bases separated the two germline ends. The CDR3 nucleotides are TGTGCCAGCTCACCAAACGCAGTGAACACCGGGGAGCTGTTTTTT. Protein: CASSPNAVNTGELFF.

Worth noting for this clone: Sequence at one end of the junction differs from germline and may be a read error. The chain links TRBV7-7 to TRBJ2-2, with a possible D match to TRBD1 (6 bases). The germline V gene has CDR1 SSHAT and CDR2 FNYEAQ (reference sequence). The CDR3 runs to 16 residues. The CDR3 nucleotides read TGTGCTAGCAGCAGACAAGGACAGCCTCTTAGGGGGGAGCTGTTTTTT. Its protein is CASSRQGQPLRGELFF.

This clone was found once. Within the sample, other DNA sequences also encode this same CDR3. This sequence joins TRBV27 and TRBJ1-1; tentatively, D is TRBD1 (5 bases). The CDR3 contains 18 residues. V was shortened by 8 bases and J by 5 bases, with 30 bases between the two germline ends. The V gene's germline CDR1 is MNHEY and CDR2 SMNVEV (reference sequence). For the CDR3, the DNA is TGTGCCAGCCGAACCCGCGGAGGGGACCTTAAGACGAATACTGAAGCTTTCTTT. Its protein is CASRTRGGDLKTNTEAFF.

This clone was counted a few times. This chain connects TRBV2 to TRBJ2-7; D might be TRBD1 (5 bases). The CDR3 has 13 residues. Trimming stripped 5 bases from V and 6 bases from J, with 14 bases between. Germline V gives CDR1 SNHLY, CDR2 FYNNEI. The CDR3 DNA reads as TGTGCCAGCAGTTACTTCAGGGAAACCGAGCAGTACTTC. Residues: CASSYFRETEQYF.

The chain joins TRBV4-3 to TRBJ1-2; possibly TRBD1 for D (5 bases). Between the trimmed V and J ends, which lost 4 bases and 4 bases, there was a span of 16 bases. The CDR3 loop spans 15 amino acids. The germline CDR1 and CDR2 sequences are LGHNA and YSLEER. CDR3 residues: CASSPGGGNVYGYTF. Here the CDR3 DNA reads TGCGCCAGCAGCCCGGGGGGAGGGAACGTCTATGGCTACACCTTC.

V usage is TRBV7-2 and J usage is TRBJ2-5; D is undetermined. The closer fit of TRBJ2-7 to the DNA end suggests the J call may be wrong. This CDR3 has 13 amino acids. In germline, CDR1 is SGHTA, CDR2 FQGNSA. CDR3 coding DNA: TGTGCCAGCAGCTTAGCTTATAAGTACGAGCAGTACTTC. Translated, it gives CASSLAYKYEQYF.

The chain is built from TRBV5-1 and TRBJ1-2; 7 bases align to TRBD1. The germline CDR1 and CDR2 sequences are SGHRS and YFSETQ. The CDR3 runs to 13 residues. V was pared by 4 bases and J by 5 bases, with 5 bases of the junction left unmatched. The CDR3 here is CASSGDSAYGYTF. The CDR3 nucleotides are TGCGCCAGCAGCGGGGACAGTGCTTATGGCTACACCTTC.